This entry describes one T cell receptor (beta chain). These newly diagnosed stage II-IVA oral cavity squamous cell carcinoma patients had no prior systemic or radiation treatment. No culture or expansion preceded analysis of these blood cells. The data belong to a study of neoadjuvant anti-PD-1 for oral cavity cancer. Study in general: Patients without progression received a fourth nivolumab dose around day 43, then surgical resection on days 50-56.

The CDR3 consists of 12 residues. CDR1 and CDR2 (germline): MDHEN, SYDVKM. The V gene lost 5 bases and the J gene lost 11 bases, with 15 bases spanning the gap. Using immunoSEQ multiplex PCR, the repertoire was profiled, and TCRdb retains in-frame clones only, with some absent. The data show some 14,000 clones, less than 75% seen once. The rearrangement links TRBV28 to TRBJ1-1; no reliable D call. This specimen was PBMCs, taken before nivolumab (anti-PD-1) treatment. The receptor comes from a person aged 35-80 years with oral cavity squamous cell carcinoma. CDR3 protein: CASSLPGIGAFF. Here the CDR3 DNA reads TGTGCCAGCAGTCTCCCGGGGATCGGCGCTTTCTTT. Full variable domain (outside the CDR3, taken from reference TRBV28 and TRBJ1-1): DVKVTQSSRYLVKRTGEKVFLECVQDMDHENMFWYRQDPGLGLRLIYFSYDVKMKEKGDIPEGYSVSREKKERFSLILESASTNQTSMYLCASSLPGIGAFFGQGTRLTVV.